This paragraph covers one T cell receptor (beta chain) sequence. The sample belongs to a study of shared clonotypes between healthy human individuals. Germline CDR1 is LGHNA and CDR2 is YSLEER. V lost 4 bases to trimming and J lost 11 bases, with 18 bases between them. The CDR3 has 14 amino acids. The unsorted samples had 100 million or so PBMCs used for genomic DNA. Deep-level assay runs were performed. The protocol was immunoSEQ multiplex PCR, while the TCRdb copy is restricted to in-frame clones and leaves out a portion. The sample lists about half a million clones, about 74% occurring once. This sequence was found in a woman aged 40 to 50 in good health. Some clones in this sample may be carry-over from other donors' samples. The sample consisted of PBMCs. The gene calls are TRBV4-3 and TRBJ2-4; perhaps TRBD1 as D (5 bases). CDR3: CASSRHVGPWVQYF. As DNA, the CDR3 is TGCGCCAGCAGCCGACACGTGGGGCCTTGGGTTCAGTACTTC.